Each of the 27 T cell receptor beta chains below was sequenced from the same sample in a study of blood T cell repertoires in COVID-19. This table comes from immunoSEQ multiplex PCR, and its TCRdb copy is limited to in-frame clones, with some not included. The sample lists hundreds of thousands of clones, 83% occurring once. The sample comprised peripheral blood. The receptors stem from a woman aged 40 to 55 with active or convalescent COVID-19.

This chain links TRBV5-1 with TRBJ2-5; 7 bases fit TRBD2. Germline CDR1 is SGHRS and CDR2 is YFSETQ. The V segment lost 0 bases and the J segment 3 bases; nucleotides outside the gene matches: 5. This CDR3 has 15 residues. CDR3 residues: CASSLEALAEETQYF. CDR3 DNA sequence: TGCGCCAGCAGCTTGGAGGCGCTAGCGGAAGAGACCCAGTACTTC. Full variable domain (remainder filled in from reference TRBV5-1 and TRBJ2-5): KAGVTQTPRYLIKTRGQQVTLSCSPISGHRSVSWYQQTPGQGLQFLFEYFSETQRNKGNFPGRFSGRQFSNSRSEMNVSTLELGDSALYLCASSLEALAEETQYFGPGTRLLVL.

In DNA, the CDR3 is TGCAGCGTTGAAACGCGTTTAACGGAGAAACTGTTTTTT. The encoded protein is CSVETRLTEKLFF. This chain uses TRBV29-1 with TRBJ1-4, with D uncertain. The length of the CDR3 is 13 residues. Between the trimmed V and J ends, which lost 2 bases and 11 bases, there was a span of 15 bases. Germline CDR1 reads SQVTM; CDR2 reads ANQGSEA.

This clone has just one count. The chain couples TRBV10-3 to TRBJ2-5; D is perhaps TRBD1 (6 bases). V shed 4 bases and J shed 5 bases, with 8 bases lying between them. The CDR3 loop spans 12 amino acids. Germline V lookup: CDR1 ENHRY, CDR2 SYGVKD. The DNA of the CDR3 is TGTGCCATCAGTGCACAGGGTGAGACCCAGTACTTC. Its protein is CAISAQGETQYF.

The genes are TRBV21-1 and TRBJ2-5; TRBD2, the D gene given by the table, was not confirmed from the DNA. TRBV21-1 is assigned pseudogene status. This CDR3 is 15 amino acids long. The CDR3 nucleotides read TGTGCCAGCAGCAAAATATGCCCGGGGCAAGAGACCCAGTACTTC. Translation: CASSKICPGQETQYF.

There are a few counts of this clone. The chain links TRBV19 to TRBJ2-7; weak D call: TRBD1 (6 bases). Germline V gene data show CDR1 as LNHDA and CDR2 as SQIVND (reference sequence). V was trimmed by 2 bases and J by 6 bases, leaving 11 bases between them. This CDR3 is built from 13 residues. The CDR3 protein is CASSITPRGEQYF. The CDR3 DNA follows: TGTGCCAGTAGTATAACCCCCAGGGGCGAGCAGTACTTC.

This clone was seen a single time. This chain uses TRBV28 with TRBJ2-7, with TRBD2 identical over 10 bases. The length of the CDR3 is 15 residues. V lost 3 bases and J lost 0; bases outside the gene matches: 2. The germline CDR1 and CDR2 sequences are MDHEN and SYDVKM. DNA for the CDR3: TGTGCCAGCAGTTTCCCTAGCGGGAGCTCCTACGAGCAGTACTTC. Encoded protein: CASSFPSGSSYEQYF.

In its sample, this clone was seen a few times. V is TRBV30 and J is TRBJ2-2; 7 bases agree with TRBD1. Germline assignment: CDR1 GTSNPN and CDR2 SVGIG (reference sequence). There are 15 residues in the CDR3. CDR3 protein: CARDRRQSNTGELFF. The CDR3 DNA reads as TGTGCTCGGGACAGAAGACAATCGAACACCGGGGAGCTGTTTTTT. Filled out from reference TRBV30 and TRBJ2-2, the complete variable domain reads SQTIHQWPATLVQPVGSPLSLECTVEGTSNPNLYWYRQAAGRGLQLLFYSVGIGQISSEVPQNLSASRPQDRQFILSSKKLLLSDSGFYLCARDRRQSNTGELFFGEGSRLTVL.

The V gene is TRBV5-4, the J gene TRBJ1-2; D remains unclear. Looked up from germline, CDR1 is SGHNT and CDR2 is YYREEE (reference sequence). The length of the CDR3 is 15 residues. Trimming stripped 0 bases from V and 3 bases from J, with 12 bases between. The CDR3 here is CASSLGGVSDYGYTF. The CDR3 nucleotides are TGTGCCAGCAGCTTGGGGGGAGTGTCAGACTATGGCTACACCTTC.

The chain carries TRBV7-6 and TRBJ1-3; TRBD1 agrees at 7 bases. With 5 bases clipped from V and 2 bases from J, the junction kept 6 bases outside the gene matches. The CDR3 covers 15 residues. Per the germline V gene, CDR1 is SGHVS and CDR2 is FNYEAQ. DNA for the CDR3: TGTGCCAGCAGCCAGTCAACAGGGGCTGGAAACACCATATATTTT. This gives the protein CASSQSTGAGNTIYF.

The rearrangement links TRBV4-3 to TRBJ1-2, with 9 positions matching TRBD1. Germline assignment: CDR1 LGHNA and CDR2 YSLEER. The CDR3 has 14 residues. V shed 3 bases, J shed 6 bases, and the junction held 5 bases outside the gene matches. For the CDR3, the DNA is TGCGCCAGCAGCCAGGGACAGGGAGGCGATGGCTACACCTTC. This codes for CASSQGQGGDGYTF.

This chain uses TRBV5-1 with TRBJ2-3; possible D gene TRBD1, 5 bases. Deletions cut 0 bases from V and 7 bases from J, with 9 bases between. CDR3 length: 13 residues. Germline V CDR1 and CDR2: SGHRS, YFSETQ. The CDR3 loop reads CASSLGQGYTQYF. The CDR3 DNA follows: TGCGCCAGCAGCTTGGGCCAGGGTTATACGCAGTATTTT.

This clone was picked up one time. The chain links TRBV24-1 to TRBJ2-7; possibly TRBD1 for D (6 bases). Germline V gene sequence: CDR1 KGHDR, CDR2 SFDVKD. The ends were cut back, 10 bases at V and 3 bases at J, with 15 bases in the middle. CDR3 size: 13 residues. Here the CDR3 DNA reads TGTGCCACTTCCCGACAGGATTTCTACGAGCAGTACTTC. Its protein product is CATSRQDFYEQYF.

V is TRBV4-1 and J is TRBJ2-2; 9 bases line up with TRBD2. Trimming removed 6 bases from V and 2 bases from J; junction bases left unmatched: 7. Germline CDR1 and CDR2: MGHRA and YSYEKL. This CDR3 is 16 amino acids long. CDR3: CASRRVLAGNTGELFF. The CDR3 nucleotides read TGCGCCAGCAGGCGGGTACTAGCGGGTAACACCGGGGAGCTGTTTTTT.

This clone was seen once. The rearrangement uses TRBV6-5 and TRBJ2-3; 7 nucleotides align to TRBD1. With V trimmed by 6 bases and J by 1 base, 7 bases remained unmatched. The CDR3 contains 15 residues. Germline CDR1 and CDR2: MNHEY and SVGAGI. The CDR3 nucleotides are TGTGCCAGCAGCGTAAGCCAGGGGGGCACAGATACGCAGTATTTT. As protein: CASSVSQGGTDTQYF.

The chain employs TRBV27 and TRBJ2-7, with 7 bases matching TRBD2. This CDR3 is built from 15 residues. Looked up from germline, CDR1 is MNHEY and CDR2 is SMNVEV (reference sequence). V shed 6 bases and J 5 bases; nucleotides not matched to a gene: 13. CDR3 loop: CASSALGAGDNEQYF. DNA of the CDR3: TGTGCCAGCAGCGCCCTGGGCGCGGGAGATAACGAGCAGTACTTC.

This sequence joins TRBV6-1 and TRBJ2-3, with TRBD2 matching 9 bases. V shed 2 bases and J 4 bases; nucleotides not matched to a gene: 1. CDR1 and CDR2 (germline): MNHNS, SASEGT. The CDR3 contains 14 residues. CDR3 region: CASSEKREADTQYF. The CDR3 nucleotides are TGTGCCAGCAGTGAAAAGCGGGAGGCAGATACGCAGTATTTT.

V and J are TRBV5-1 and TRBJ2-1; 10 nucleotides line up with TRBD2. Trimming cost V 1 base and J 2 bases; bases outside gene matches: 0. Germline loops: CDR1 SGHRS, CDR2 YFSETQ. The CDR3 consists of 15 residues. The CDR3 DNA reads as TGCGCCAGCAGCTTGCTAGCGGGAGCCTACAATGAGCAGTTCTTC. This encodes CASSLLAGAYNEQFF. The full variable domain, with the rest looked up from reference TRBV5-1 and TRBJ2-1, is KAGVTQTPRYLIKTRGQQVTLSCSPISGHRSVSWYQQTPGQGLQFLFEYFSETQRNKGNFPGRFSGRQFSNSRSEMNVSTLELGDSALYLCASSLLAGAYNEQFFGPGTRLTVL.

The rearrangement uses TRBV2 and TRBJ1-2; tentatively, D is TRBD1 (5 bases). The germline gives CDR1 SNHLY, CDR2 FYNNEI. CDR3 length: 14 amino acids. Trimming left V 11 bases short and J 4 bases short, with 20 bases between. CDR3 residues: CAVRRRTRPYGYTF. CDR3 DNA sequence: TGTGCCGTACGCCGAAGGACACGACCCTATGGCTACACCTTC.

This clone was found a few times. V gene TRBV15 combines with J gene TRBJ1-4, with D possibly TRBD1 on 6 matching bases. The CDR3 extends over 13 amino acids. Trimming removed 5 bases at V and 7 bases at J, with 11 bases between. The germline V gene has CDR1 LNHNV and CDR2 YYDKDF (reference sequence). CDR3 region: CATSETGGEKLFF. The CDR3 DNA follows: TGTGCCACCAGCGAGACAGGCGGTGAAAAACTGTTTTTT. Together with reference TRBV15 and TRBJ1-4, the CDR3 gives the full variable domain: DAMVIQNPRYQVTQFGKPVTLSCSQTLNHNVMYWYQQKSSQAPKLLFHYYDKDFNNEADTPDNFQSRRPNTSFCFLDIRSPGLGDTAMYLCATSETGGEKLFFGSGTQLSVL.

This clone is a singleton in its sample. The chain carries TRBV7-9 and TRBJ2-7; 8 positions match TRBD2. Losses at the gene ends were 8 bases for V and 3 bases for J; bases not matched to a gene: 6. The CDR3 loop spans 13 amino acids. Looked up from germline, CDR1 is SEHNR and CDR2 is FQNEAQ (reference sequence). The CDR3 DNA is TGTGCCAGCTCCCCAGCGGGAGACTACGAGCAGTACTTC. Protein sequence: CASSPAGDYEQYF. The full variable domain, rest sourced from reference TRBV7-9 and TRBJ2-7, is DTGVSQNPRHKITKRGQNVTFRCDPISEHNRLYWYRQTLGQGPEFLTYFQNEAQLEKSRLLSDRFSAERPKGSFSTLEIQRTEQGDSAMYLCASSPAGDYEQYFGPGTRLTVT.

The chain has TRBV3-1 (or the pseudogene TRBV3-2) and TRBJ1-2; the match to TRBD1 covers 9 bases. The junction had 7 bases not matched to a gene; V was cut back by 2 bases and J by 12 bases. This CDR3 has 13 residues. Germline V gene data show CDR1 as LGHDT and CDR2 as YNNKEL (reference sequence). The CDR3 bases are TGTGCCAGCAGCCAACGACAGGGGGGTTCCGACACCTTC. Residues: CASSQRQGGSDTF.

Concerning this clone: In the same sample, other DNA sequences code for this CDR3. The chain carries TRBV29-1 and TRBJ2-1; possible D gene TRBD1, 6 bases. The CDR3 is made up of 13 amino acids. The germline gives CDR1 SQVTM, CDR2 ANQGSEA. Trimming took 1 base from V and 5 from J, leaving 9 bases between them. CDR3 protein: CSVEGTDHNEQFF. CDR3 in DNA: TGCAGCGTTGAAGGGACAGACCACAATGAGCAGTTCTTC.

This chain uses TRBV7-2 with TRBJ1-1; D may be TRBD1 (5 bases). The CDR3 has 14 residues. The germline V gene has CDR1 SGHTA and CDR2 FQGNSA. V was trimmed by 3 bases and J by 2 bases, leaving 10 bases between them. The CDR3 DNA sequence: TGTGCCAGCAGCTTCGGCAGGGCCAACACTGAAGCTTTCTTT. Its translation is CASSFGRANTEAFF.

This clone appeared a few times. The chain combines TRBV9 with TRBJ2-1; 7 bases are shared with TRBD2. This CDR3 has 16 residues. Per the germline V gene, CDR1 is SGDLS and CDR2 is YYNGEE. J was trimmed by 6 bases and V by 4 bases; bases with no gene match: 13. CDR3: CASSKARASGSNEQFF. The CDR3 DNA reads TGTGCCAGCAGCAAAGCCCGGGCTAGCGGATCCAATGAGCAGTTCTTC.

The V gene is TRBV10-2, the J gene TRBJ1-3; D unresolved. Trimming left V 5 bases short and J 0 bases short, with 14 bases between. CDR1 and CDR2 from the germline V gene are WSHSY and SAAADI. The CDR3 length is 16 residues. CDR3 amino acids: CASSRSGSGSGNTIYF. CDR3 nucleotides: TGCGCCAGCAGTCGATCGGGGAGTGGCTCTGGAAACACCATATATTTT.

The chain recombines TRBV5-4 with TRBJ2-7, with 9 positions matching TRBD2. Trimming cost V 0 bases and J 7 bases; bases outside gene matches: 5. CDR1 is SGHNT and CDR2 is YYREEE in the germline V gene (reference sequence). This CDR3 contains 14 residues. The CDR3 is CASSLVAGEEEQYF. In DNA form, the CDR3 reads TGTGCCAGCAGCTTGGTAGCGGGAGAGGAAGAGCAGTACTTC.

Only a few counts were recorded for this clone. CDR3 DNA: TGTGCCAGCAGTGACGGCCGTGGCTACACCTTC. Translation gives CASSDGRGYTF. The rearrangement joins TRBV6-4 to TRBJ1-2; no firm D call. With 2 bases removed from V and 7 bases from J, the gap between germline ends came to 5 bases. This CDR3 is built from 11 residues. Germline-derived CDR1 and CDR2 are MRHNA and SNTAGT.